This T cell receptor beta chain was captured by sequencing in a study of CD8 T cells in ankylosing spondylitis. Regarding the study as a whole: Seemingly distinctive of ankylosing spondylitis blood was a TCR beta motif formed by eight highly homologous variants.

By quantitative 5'-RACE with molecular barcodes, the TCR beta libraries were made. A single record per CDR3 protein comes from TCRdb applying MiXCR to the 5' RACE reads. The sample has about 800,000 distinct CDR3 sequences, approximately 10% seen once. This CDR3 spans 13 amino acids. Germline lookup yields CDR1 DFQATT and CDR2 SNEGSKA (reference sequence). V was pared by 1 base and J by 3 bases, with 0 bases of the junction left unmatched. This clonotype was found many times. As yet, its antigen is unknown. Sequencing was done on a sample of blood, either unsorted or a sorted T cell fraction (not recorded which). This sequence originates from a male donor with ankylosing spondylitis. This sequence joins TRBV20-1 and TRBJ2-5, with 9 bases that match TRBD2. The CDR3 loop reads CSARASGKETQYF. The CDR3 DNA sequence: TGCAGTGCTAGAGCTAGCGGGAAAGAGACCCAGTACTTC.